The 19 T cell receptor beta chains below were found in one sample sequenced in a study of blood T cells in healthy people across ages. Then a second PCR, running about 6 to 12 cycles, was carried out with a sample-barcoded 5' primer and a J-beta primer mix. TCRdb re-analysed the 5' RACE reads in MiXCR, keeping a single row per CDR3 protein. The top ten clones hold over 6.5% of a sample with about 1.4 million distinct CDR3 sequences, 45% to 70% of them seen once. The sample comprised blood. These receptors were collected from a man aged 18-30 years in good health.

There are a few counts of this clonotype. The rearrangement joins TRBV14 to TRBJ2-1; D is unresolved. Germline CDR1 SGHDN, CDR2 FVKESK. This CDR3 is built from 14 residues. V was clipped by 4 bases and J by 0 bases, with 7 bases between them. The CDR3 region has the DNA TGTGCCAGCAGCCCCGAGCTCTCCTACAATGAGCAGTTCTTC. Translation: CASSPELSYNEQFF.

This clonotype was detected a few times. In DNA form, the CDR3 reads TGTGCCAGCAGTTTACAGAGCGCAACTAGCACAGATACGCAGTATTTT. Its translation: CASSLQSATSTDTQYF. The V gene is TRBV7-2, the J gene TRBJ2-3; no firm D call. This CDR3 has 16 amino acids. Germline CDR1 and CDR2: SGHTA and FQGNSA. Trimming took 6 bases from V and 0 from J, leaving 16 bases between them.

Only a few counts were recorded for this clonotype. V is TRBV29-1 and J is TRBJ2-1; 7 bases line up with TRBD1. J lost 15 bases, V lost 3 bases, and 8 bases had no gene match. CDR1 and CDR2 (germline): SQVTM, ANQGSEA. CDR3 length: 11 residues. The DNA for the CDR3 is TGCAGCGTTGAGGTCGGGACAGTCGCGTTCTTC. Translating it yields CSVEVGTVAFF.

This chain connects TRBV20-1 to TRBJ2-6; D is undetermined. This CDR3 has 18 residues. The V gene lost 1 base and the J gene lost 0 bases, with 16 bases spanning the gap. Germline V CDR1 and CDR2: DFQATT, SNEGSKA (reference sequence). The CDR3 reads CSARGGRPVFSGANVLTF. In DNA form, the CDR3 reads TGCAGTGCTAGAGGTGGCAGGCCGGTGTTCTCTGGGGCCAACGTCCTGACTTTC.

The chain combines TRBV9 with TRBJ1-2; D might be TRBD1 (6 bases). Trimming took 3 bases from V and 8 from J, leaving 17 bases between them. The CDR3 sequence is 14 residues long. Germline lookup yields CDR1 SGDLS and CDR2 YYNGEE. DNA for the CDR3: TGTGCCAGCAGCGCCAGGGGCGGACTCGGGGGCTACACCTTC. The encoded protein is CASSARGGLGGYTF.

The chain joins TRBV27 to TRBJ2-5, with TRBD1 matching 9 bases. The J call may not be correct, given that the DNA end is closer to TRBJ2-7. CDR1 and CDR2 (germline): MNHEY, SMNVEV (reference sequence). The CDR3 extends over 15 amino acids. This chain's CDR3 is CASSYTGGVFYEQYF. CDR3 nucleotide sequence: TGTGCCAGCAGTTACACAGGGGGCGTTTTCTACGAGCAGTACTTC.

This clonotype has only a few counts. The chain carries TRBV13 and TRBJ1-4; 8 bases match TRBD1. The CDR3 is made up of 14 amino acids. With V trimmed by 3 bases and J by 4 bases, 1 base remained unmatched. Germline CDR1 PRHDT, CDR2 FYEKMQ (reference sequence). The CDR3 DNA is TGTGCCAGCAGCTTGGGACAGGATAATGAAAAACTGTTTTTT. Protein: CASSLGQDNEKLFF.

This chain connects TRBV4-3 to TRBJ2-5; 10 positions match TRBD1. J gave up 3 bases and V 6 bases, and 7 bases lay outside the gene matches. The CDR3 is made up of 15 amino acids. Germline loops: CDR1 LGHNA, CDR2 YSLEER. The CDR3 loop reads CASSPGTGVEETQYF. The CDR3 coding sequence is TGCGCCAGCAGTCCCGGGACAGGGGTCGAAGAGACCCAGTACTTC.

Comment on this clonotype: A much larger clone lies a single base off, so this may be a read error. This chain connects TRBV11-1 to TRBJ1-4; TRBD1 agrees at 9 bases. The CDR3 has 14 amino acids. Germline V lookup: CDR1 SGHAT, CDR2 FQDESV (reference sequence). In nucleotides, the CDR3 is TGTACCAGCAGCGACGGGACAGGGAGAGAAAAACTGTTTTTT. This translates into CTSSDGTGREKLFF.

This rearrangement joins TRBV12-3 or TRBV12-4 to TRBJ2-1, with a tentative D call TRBD2 (5 bases). There are 12 residues in the CDR3. V lost 3 bases, J lost 9 bases, and 9 bases lay in between. The chain's CDR3 is CASSFDRGEQFF. The CDR3 region has the DNA TGTGCCAGCAGTTTTGATCGGGGTGAGCAGTTCTTC.

J is TRBJ2-2 and V is TRBV27; either TRBD1 or TRBD2 may supply D (5 bases each). Germline V CDR1 and CDR2: MNHEY, SMNVEV (reference sequence). V was trimmed by 7 bases and J by 7 bases, leaving 13 bases between them. The CDR3 sequence is 13 residues long. The chain's CDR3 is CASKRDGGGELFF. The CDR3 bases are TGTGCCAGCAAAAGGGACGGTGGCGGGGAGCTGTTTTTT.

The gene calls are TRBV5-1 and TRBJ1-1, with 9 bases matching TRBD1. Germline values: CDR1 SGHRS, CDR2 YFSETQ. CDR3 size: 17 residues. J gave up 5 bases and V 4 bases, and 15 bases lay outside the gene matches. The CDR3 coding sequence is TGCGCCAGCAGCGGAACCGGGACAGGGATCGCACTAACTGAAGCTTTCTTT. This sequence encodes CASSGTGTGIALTEAFF.

The chain joins TRBV24-1 to TRBJ1-1, with a possible D match to TRBD1 (6 bases). The CDR3 length is 15 residues. V was shortened by 4 bases and J by 4 bases, with 15 bases between the two germline ends. CDR1 and CDR2 from the germline V gene are KGHDR and SFDVKD. The CDR3 DNA reads TGTGCCACCAGTGACAAACAGGGTTCTATCACTGAAGCTTTCTTT. Amino acid sequence: CATSDKQGSITEAFF.

The chain is built from TRBV28 and TRBJ2-5, with TRBD2 matching 15 bases. J gave up 6 bases and V 7 bases, and 3 bases lay outside the gene matches. CDR1 and CDR2 (germline): MDHEN, SYDVKM. This CDR3 is built from 14 residues. CDR3: CASIGTSGRKTQYF. For the CDR3, the DNA is TGTGCCAGCATTGGGACTAGCGGGAGGAAGACCCAGTACTTC.

This clonotype came up once. This sequence joins TRBV2 and TRBJ2-2, with 7 bases that match TRBD2. Germline V gene data show CDR1 as SNHLY and CDR2 as FYNNEI. Trimming removed 8 bases from V and 0 bases from J; junction bases left unmatched: 3. The CDR3 loop spans 14 amino acids. The CDR3 DNA follows: TGTGCCAGCTTTCGGGGGGCGAACACCGGGGAGCTGTTTTTT. This sequence encodes CASFRGANTGELFF. Supplemented by reference TRBV2 and TRBJ2-2, the full variable domain reads EPEVTQTPSHQVTQMGQEVILRCVPISNHLYFYWYRQILGQKVEFLVSFYNNEISEKSEIFDDQFSVERPDGSNFTLKIRSTKLEDSAMYFCASFRGANTGELFFGEGSRLTVL.

This chain connects TRBV7-9 to TRBJ2-5; the match to TRBD1 covers 7 bases. Germline trimming cut 1 base from V and 4 bases from J; bases unmatched to any gene: 6. CDR1 and CDR2 from the germline V gene are SEHNR and FQNEAQ (reference sequence). The length of the CDR3 is 15 residues. In DNA, the CDR3 is TGTGCCAGCAGCTTAGTCGGACAGGATCCAGAGACCCAGTACTTC. Translated: CASSLVGQDPETQYF.

The rearrangement joins TRBV12-3 or TRBV12-4 to TRBJ2-3, with TRBD2 matching 9 bases. The CDR3 contains 21 residues. As DNA, the CDR3 is TGTGTCAGTCGGCCCTTGGCCAGGGGAGTTTTAGCGGGAGATGTTTCAGATACGCAGTATTTT. Translation: CVSRPLARGVLAGDVSDTQYF.

This rearrangement joins TRBV7-2 to TRBJ1-6, with TRBD1 as a possible D gene (5 bases). Germline loops: CDR1 SGHTA, CDR2 FQGNSA. V was pared by 3 bases and J by 10 bases, with 13 bases between. The CDR3 has 14 amino acids. CDR3 loop: CASSFASQGSPLHF. The CDR3 coding sequence is TGTGCCAGCAGCTTTGCTTCTCAGGGATCACCCCTCCACTTT.

The chain joins TRBV10-3 to TRBJ1-2; no clear D gene. V was shortened by 0 bases and J by 0 bases, with 8 bases between the two germline ends. This CDR3 comprises 15 residues. The V gene's germline CDR1 is ENHRY and CDR2 SYGVKD. The CDR3 loop reads CAISESSGSNYGYTF. In nucleotides, the CDR3 is TGTGCCATCAGTGAGTCGTCCGGCTCTAACTATGGCTACACCTTC.